These 25 T cell receptor beta chains were sequenced from one sample in a study of monozygotic twins with inflammatory bowel disease (dated by TCRdb to about 2019). The library was prepared using 5' RACE. Sequencing instrument: Illumina HiSeq 2500. Each CDR3 protein sequence appears as one entry after TCRdb reprocessed the reads, and no DNA is included. This sample's table has entries for some 400,000 distinct CDR3 sequences. The top ten clones comprise 2.4% of the sample. The source material was blood. These receptors came from a human donor with ulcerative colitis or Crohn's disease, or a healthy co-twin of an affected twin (not recorded which).

The rearrangement joins TRBV24-1 to TRBJ2-2; absent DNA, TCRdb's TRBD1 call cannot be checked. The CDR3 consists of 16 residues. CDR1 and CDR2 from the germline V gene are KGHDR and SFDVKD. This CDR3 reads CATSDGPGGIGGELFF.

This sequence joins TRBV4-1 and TRBJ2-7; the D gene TCRdb calls, TRBD2, cannot be checked with no DNA. Germline V gene data show CDR1 as MGHRA and CDR2 as YSYEKL. This CDR3 region has 14 residues. The CDR3 here is CASRPNRAPCEQYF.

The genes are TRBV29-1 and TRBJ2-3; TCRdb's D gene call, TRBD2, goes unchecked for lack of DNA. The germline gives CDR1 SQVTM, CDR2 ANQGSEA. The CDR3 spans 14 residues. The CDR3 sequence: CSVQPTSGRSSQYF.

The chain recombines TRBV6-2 or TRBV6-3 with TRBJ1-1; TCRdb returns TRBD1, unconfirmable since there is no DNA. CDR1 is MNHEY, CDR2 SVGEGT, per germline. The CDR3 is 14 amino acids. The CDR3 protein is CASNDGGGWTEAFF.

This chain connects TRBV4-1 to TRBJ2-2; TCRdb lists TRBD1, though no DNA is available to test this call. Germline V gene data show CDR1 as MGHRA and CDR2 as YSYEKL. The CDR3 has 15 amino acids. The CDR3 region is CASSPPGANTGELFF.

The V gene is TRBV29-1, the J gene TRBJ1-1; TCRdb calls TRBD1, which cannot be checked without DNA. CDR1 and CDR2 (germline): SQVTM, ANQGSEA. The CDR3 totals 15 residues. CDR3 loop: CSVGDRGGVNTEAFF.

The chain recombines TRBV5-6 with TRBJ2-7. Germline V lookup: CDR1 SGHDT, CDR2 YYEEEE. This CDR3 comprises 15 residues. This CDR3 is CASSLGRHNSYEQYF.

This CDR3 is CASSLATGNYYEQYF. This rearrangement joins TRBV5-4 to TRBJ2-7. The germline V gene has CDR1 SGHNT and CDR2 YYREEE (reference sequence). CDR3 size: 15 residues.

The CDR3 sequence is CASSSGLGRYNEQFF. This rearrangement joins TRBV7-2 to TRBJ2-1; with no DNA, the TCRdb D assignment of TRBD1 cannot be verified. Per germline, CDR1 SGHTA and CDR2 FQGNSA. This CDR3 is 15 amino acids long.

The chain has TRBV28 and TRBJ2-1; the D call from TCRdb, TRBD1, cannot be confirmed without DNA. The CDR3 totals 14 residues. The V gene's germline CDR1 is MDHEN and CDR2 SYDVKM. This CDR3 is CASTLRGRGNEQFF.

This chain connects TRBV5-1 to TRBJ2-7; the D call of TRBD1 rests on TCRdb alone, since no DNA is present to check it. CDR1 and CDR2 (germline): SGHRS, YFSETQ. This CDR3 has 15 residues. The CDR3 reads CASSASGQGSYEQYF. The whole variable domain, remainder taken from reference TRBV5-1 and TRBJ2-7, is KAGVTQTPRYLIKTRGQQVTLSCSPISGHRSVSWYQQTPGQGLQFLFEYFSETQRNKGNFPGRFSGRQFSNSRSEMNVSTLELGDSALYLCASSASGQGSYEQYFGPGTRLTVT.

The chain has TRBV6-2 or TRBV6-3 and TRBJ2-1; without DNA, the TCRdb call of TRBD2 cannot be checked. Germline V gene lookup returns CDR1 MNHEY and CDR2 SVGEGT. This CDR3 is built from 18 residues. CDR3 sequence: CASGRWQTSGRDYNEQFF.

The rearrangement links TRBV7-8 to TRBJ2-7; TCRdb selects TRBD2, and the lack of DNA leaves this call unchecked. Germline-derived CDR1 and CDR2 are SGHVS and FQNEAQ. This CDR3 has 15 residues. The CDR3 reads CASTPSRGGRYEQYF.

CDR3 residues: CASSEDRSTEAFF. This chain uses TRBV7-2 with TRBJ1-1; the TCRdb call, TRBD1, lacks DNA for checking. The CDR3 extends over 13 amino acids. The germline V gene has CDR1 SGHTA and CDR2 FQGNSA.

This chain connects TRBV7-9 to TRBJ2-7; TCRdb outputs TRBD2, but without DNA this stays unchecked. This CDR3 is 14 amino acids long. Germline V gives CDR1 SEHNR, CDR2 FQNEAQ (reference sequence). The CDR3 spells CASSLGLLFGEQYF.

V is TRBV7-6 and J is TRBJ2-1. The CDR3 length is 12 residues. Germline V CDR1 and CDR2: SGHVS, FNYEAQ. Here the CDR3 reads CASSPSGYEQFF.

J is TRBJ2-7 and V is TRBV10-3; the TCRdb call, TRBD1, lacks DNA for checking. Germline V CDR1 and CDR2: ENHRY, SYGVKD. This CDR3 has 13 amino acids. The CDR3 loop reads CAISQTGFDEQYF.

The chain carries TRBV10-3 and TRBJ1-1; the TCRdb call, TRBD1, lacks DNA for checking. CDR3 size: 15 residues. Germline CDR1 and CDR2: ENHRY and SYGVKD. CDR3 sequence: CAISDPRGLGTEAFF.

This CDR3 reads CASSGAGGTQYF. This sequence joins TRBV6-2 or TRBV6-3 and TRBJ2-3; TCRdb's D gene call, TRBD1, goes unchecked for lack of DNA. This CDR3 spans 12 amino acids. The V gene's germline CDR1 is MNHEY and CDR2 SVGEGT.

The chain links TRBV7-2 to TRBJ2-5. The CDR3 spans 11 residues. Germline CDR1 and CDR2: SGHTA and FQGNSA. CDR3 residues: CASSLAKTQYF.

The chain employs TRBV6-5 and TRBJ2-3; TCRdb's D call, TRBD1, is unchecked because there is no DNA. Germline V gene sequence: CDR1 MNHEY, CDR2 SVGAGI. CDR3 length: 16 residues. The CDR3 here is CASRYSAGVNTDTQYF.

The V call is TRBV19, the J call TRBJ1-1; there is no DNA to check the TCRdb D call of TRBD1. Germline-derived CDR1 and CDR2 are LNHDA and SQIVND (reference sequence). The CDR3 runs to 17 residues. CDR3 sequence reads: CASSIDGPGQGWTEAFF.

J is TRBJ1-1 and V is TRBV29-1. The length of the CDR3 is 13 residues. The germline V gene encodes CDR1 SQVTM and CDR2 ANQGSEA. This CDR3 is CSVEKGTDTEAFF.

This chain links TRBV30 with TRBJ2-1; TCRdb's D gene call, TRBD2, goes unchecked for lack of DNA. There are 17 residues in the CDR3. The germline V gene has CDR1 GTSNPN and CDR2 SVGIG (reference sequence). The CDR3 spells CAWSPRTSGGAYNEQFF.

The J gene is TRBJ1-6, the V gene TRBV27; TCRdb proposes TRBD1, but this gene call is untestable without DNA. The CDR3 sequence is 15 residues long. Germline V gene lookup returns CDR1 MNHEY and CDR2 SMNVEV (reference sequence). This CDR3 is CASSLSRQGASPLHF.